This T cell receptor beta chain was obtained from a study of blood T cell repertoires in COVID-19. Only one count was recorded for this clone. Assay used: immunoSEQ multiplex PCR; TCRdb lists only in-frame clones, some missing. The data hold some 300,000 clones, with around 88% observed a single time. This CDR3 is 16 amino acids long. Germline lookup yields CDR1 MNHEY and CDR2 SVGEGT. V trimming: 0 bases; J trimming: 3 bases; junction bases outside the gene matches: 4. The sequence derives from a young woman who had recovered from COVID-19. Source material: peripheral blood. This sequence joins TRBV6-2 or TRBV6-3 and TRBJ2-2, with 7 bases identical to TRBD1. Here the CDR3 reads CASSYSGDSYTGELFF. DNA for the CDR3: TGTGCCAGCAGTTACTCGGGGGACAGCTACACCGGGGAGCTGTTTTTT.